This T cell receptor beta chain derives from a study of Ad26.COV2.S vaccination and SARS-CoV-2 variants. Looking at the study overall: Enrollment placed the donor in the COV1001 Ad26.COV2.S trial arm. Once or twice, 56 days apart, Ad26.COV2.S was delivered intramuscularly.

Overall study findings and caveats: The TCR breadth and depth analyses may have understated or missed part of the total T cell responses.

As regards this clone: The antigen remains unidentified.

Treatment in this sample: around 19 received Ad26.COV2.S at low or high dose, single or two shots; 5 received placebo; per-sample allocation not given. Vaccine and placebo recipients were sampled on day 63 after the first injection. Clones were sequenced by immunoSEQ multiplex PCR, and TCRdb holds only the in-frame ones, with some missing. The table lists about 350,000 clones, 88% of them singletons. CDR3 length: 13 amino acids. The germline V gene has CDR1 DFQATT and CDR2 SNEGSKA (reference sequence). The V and J ends lost 3 bases and 4 bases, in that order; junction bases with no gene match: 3. This chain uses TRBV20-1 with TRBJ2-1; 7 nucleotides line up with TRBD2. The clonotype originates from a person between 18 and 59 years old who received the Ad26.COV2.S COVID-19 vaccine or a placebo. The sequencing here drew on peripheral blood, taken in a trial of Ad26.COV2.S vaccine versus placebo. The CDR3 reads CSASLAAYNEQFF. The CDR3 DNA reads as TGCAGTGCTAGTCTAGCGGCTTACAATGAGCAGTTCTTC.